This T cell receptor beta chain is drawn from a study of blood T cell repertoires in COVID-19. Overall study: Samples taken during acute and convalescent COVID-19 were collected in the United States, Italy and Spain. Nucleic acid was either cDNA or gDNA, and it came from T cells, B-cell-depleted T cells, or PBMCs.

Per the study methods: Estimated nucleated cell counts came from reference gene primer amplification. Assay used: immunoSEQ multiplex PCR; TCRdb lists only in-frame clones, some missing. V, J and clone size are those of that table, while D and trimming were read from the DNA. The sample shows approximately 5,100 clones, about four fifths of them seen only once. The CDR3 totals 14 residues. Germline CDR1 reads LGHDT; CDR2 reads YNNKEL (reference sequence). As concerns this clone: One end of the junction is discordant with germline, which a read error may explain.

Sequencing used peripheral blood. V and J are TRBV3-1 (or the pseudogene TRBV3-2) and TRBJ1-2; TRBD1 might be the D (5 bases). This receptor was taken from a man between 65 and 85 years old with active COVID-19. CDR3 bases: TGTGCCAGCAGCCAAGATAGGGGCGGGGTAACTCCGACTTTC. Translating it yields CASSQDRGGVTPTF.